A selection of T cell receptor beta chains follows, all from one sample in a study of molecular identifiers for immune sequencing clone quantification. TCRdb called the PCR reads again in MiXCR, with one record for every CDR3 protein. This sample yields under 600,000 distinct CDR3 sequences, of which over 20% are seen a single time; about 0.84% belongs to the top ten. Sequencing was carried out using naive CD8+ T cells from blood, with Jurkat cell RNA spiked in. The receptors derive from a human donor in good health. Some libraries in this study had Jurkat cell RNA spiked in. The CDR3 runs from the conserved cysteine through the conserved F or W. The D gene is left open where the match is weak. Clone size appears in some rows only: once, few, many, or a class for an expanded clone.

V: TRBV13
D: -
J: TRBJ2-3
size: many
DNA: TGTGCCAGCAGCTCGACGGGGGCAACCACAGATACGCAGTATTTT
CDR3: CASSSTGATTDTQYF

V: TRBV7-6
D: TRBD2
J: TRBJ2-3
size: few
DNA: TGTGCCAGCAGCTACCAGACTAGCCCTAGCACAGATACGCAGTATTTT
CDR3: CASSYQTSPSTDTQYF

V: TRBV27
D: -
J: TRBJ2-7
size: many
DNA: TGTGCCAGCAGTTTTACCGGGAGATTAGAGCAGTACTTC
CDR3: CASSFTGRLEQYF

V: TRBV5-8
D: -
J: TRBJ2-1
size: -
DNA: TGTGCCAGCAGCTTGGCTCGGGTACGCGTGGGACCTCGTTACAATGAGCAGTTCTTC
CDR3: CASSLARVRVGPRYNEQFF

V: TRBV7-6
D: -
J: TRBJ2-3
size: many
DNA: TGTGCCAGCAGCTCTCACTCGTTGCCCACAGATACGCAGTATTTT
CDR3: CASSSHSLPTDTQYF

V: TRBV30
D: TRBD2
J: TRBJ2-2
size: many
DNA: TGTGCCTGTTCCGGGACTAGTGCCGGGGAGCTGTTTTTT
CDR3: CACSGTSAGELFF

V: TRBV10-3
D: -
J: TRBJ1-1
size: -
DNA: TGTGCCATCAGTGACACCATGGCCCTGAACACTGAAGCTTTCTTT
CDR3: CAISDTMALNTEAFF

V: TRBV28
D: TRBD2
J: TRBJ2-1
size: few
DNA: TGTGCCAGCACCCCGACTAGCGGATCCTACAATGAGCAGTTCTTC
CDR3: CASTPTSGSYNEQFF

V: TRBV27
D: -
J: TRBJ1-4
size: -
DNA: TGTGCCAGCAGTAAACAAACAACTAATGAAAAACTGTTTTTT
CDR3: CASSKQTTNEKLFF

V: TRBV7-6
D: TRBD2
J: TRBJ2-3
size: -
DNA: TGTGCCAGCAGGTCGAGAGGGGAGGGCCATTCAGATATGCAGTATTTT
CDR3: CASRSRGEGHSDMQYF

V: TRBV20-1
D: -
J: TRBJ2-7
size: many
DNA: TGCAGTGCTAGTCCACAGGGCCACGAGCAGTACTTC
CDR3: CSASPQGHEQYF

V: TRBV12-3/TRBV12-4
D: -
J: TRBJ1-2
size: few
DNA: TGTGCCAGCACTAGGAGTCAGGACAGCATTTATGGCTACACCTTC
CDR3: CASTRSQDSIYGYTF

V: TRBV24-1
D: -
J: TRBJ1-1
size: many
DNA: TGTGCCACCACAGGGCCCAACACTGAAGCTTTCTTT
CDR3: CATTGPNTEAFF

V: TRBV20-1
D: -
J: TRBJ2-7
size: -
DNA: TGCAGTGCTAGAGAATATAGTAGCGGCTACGAGCAGTACTTC
CDR3: CSAREYSSGYEQYF

V: TRBV12-3/TRBV12-4
D: TRBD2
J: TRBJ2-7
size: -
DNA: TGTGCCAGCAGACCTGGACTAGCGGGTTACGAGCAGTACTTC
CDR3: CASRPGLAGYEQYF

V: TRBV3-1
D: -
J: TRBJ1-2
size: many
DNA: TGTGCCAGCAGCCAAGATTTGACAGCTAACTATGGCTACACCTTC
CDR3: CASSQDLTANYGYTF

V: TRBV20-1
D: TRBD2
J: TRBJ2-5
size: few
DNA: TGCAGTGCTAGGGCTAGCGGGCCCCAAGAGACCCAGTACTTC
CDR3: CSARASGPQETQYF

V: TRBV9
D: TRBD2
J: TRBJ2-1
size: many
DNA: TGTGCCAGCAGCGCCGGGACTAGCGGGTCTAATGAGCAGTTCTTC
CDR3: CASSAGTSGSNEQFF

V: TRBV7-2
D: TRBD1
J: TRBJ1-1
size: many
DNA: TGTGCCAGCAGCACAACAGGGGTGAACACTGAAGCTTTCTTT
CDR3: CASSTTGVNTEAFF

V: TRBV28
D: TRBD1
J: TRBJ2-7
size: many
DNA: TGTGCCAGCAGTTTAACAGGGGGCAAGAACGAGCAGTACTTC
CDR3: CASSLTGGKNEQYF

V: TRBV4-1
D: -
J: TRBJ1-2
size: many
DNA: TGCGCCAGCAGCCAAGACAGGACGCATGGCTACACCTTC
CDR3: CASSQDRTHGYTF

V: TRBV6-2/TRBV6-3
D: -
J: TRBJ1-1
size: few
DNA: TGTGCCAGCACCCAACCTGGGAGGACTGAAGCTTTCTTT
CDR3: CASTQPGRTEAFF

V: TRBV13
D: TRBD1
J: TRBJ2-1
size: many
DNA: TGTGCCAGCAGCGGACAGGGGAATGAGCAGTTCTTC
CDR3: CASSGQGNEQFF

V: TRBV4-1
D: TRBD2
J: TRBJ2-7
size: many
DNA: TGCGCCAGCAGCCCACAGGCGGGAGTTGGGTACGAGCAGTACTTC
CDR3: CASSPQAGVGYEQYF

V: TRBV6-5
D: TRBD1
J: TRBJ2-7
size: few
DNA: TGTGCCAGCAGTTACTTAGGGACAGGGAGTTACGAGCAGTACTTC
CDR3: CASSYLGTGSYEQYF

V: TRBV7-9
D: -
J: TRBJ1-6
size: -
DNA: TGTGCCAGCAGCTTAAACTACGATAATTCACCCCTCCACTTT
CDR3: CASSLNYDNSPLHF

V: TRBV12-3/TRBV12-4
D: -
J: TRBJ1-1
size: -
DNA: TGTGCCGGCACCCCCTGGAACAGCGGGACTGAAGCTTTCTTT
CDR3: CAGTPWNSGTEAFF

V: TRBV27
D: TRBD2
J: TRBJ2-2
size: many
DNA: TGTGCCAGCAGTTTATCGAGCGGGACTAGCGGGAGAGACGGGGAGCTGTTTTTT
CDR3: CASSLSSGTSGRDGELFF

V: TRBV7-9
D: -
J: TRBJ2-2
size: many
DNA: TGTGCCAGCAGCCCGTACACCGGGGAGCTGTTTTTT
CDR3: CASSPYTGELFF